Listed below are T cell receptor beta chains from one sample, sequenced in a study of T cell responses to AZD1222 COVID-19 vaccine. Produced via immunoSEQ multiplex PCR; TCRdb's table is partial and in-frame only. The repertoire holds about 100,000 clones, with about 87% as singletons. This material consisted of peripheral blood, taken on day 0 of AZD1222 vaccination. The source of these receptors is an adult in good health. The CDR3 runs from the conserved cysteine through the conserved F or W. D genes are given only for firm matches.

D gene | J gene | CDR3 length | V gene | CDR3 protein
. | TRBJ1-5 | 13 | TRBV30 | CAWSVGQYQPQHF
. | TRBJ2-7 | 16 | TRBV5-1 | CASSSAKISKGYEQYF
. | TRBJ1-2 | 15 | TRBV14 | CASSQDMGQYYGYTF
. | TRBJ1-2 | 14 | TRBV9 | CASSVGGGLDGYTF
. | TRBJ2-7 | 16 | TRBV4-1 | CASSQPIRIPPYEQYF
. | TRBJ2-4 | 15 | TRBV3-1/TRBV3-2 | CASSPFGGGGNIQYF
TRBD2 | TRBJ2-1 | 15 | TRBV19 | CAAAASGSSYNEQFF
TRBD2 | TRBJ2-2 | 15 | TRBV27 | CARPGLAANTGELFF
. | TRBJ2-7 | 11 | TRBV6-8 | CASRDTYEQYF
. | TRBJ1-2 | 16 | TRBV5-4 | CASRDTDHYVRVGYTF
. | TRBJ2-7 | 13 | TRBV19 | CASSPRGAPEQYF
. | TRBJ2-3 | 11 | TRBV6-4 | CASSEGDTQYF
. | TRBJ2-2 | 12 | TRBV6-6 | CASGRNTGELFF
. | TRBJ2-5 | 16 | TRBV30 | CAWSVGSGWGKGTQYF
. | TRBJ1-1 | 16 | TRBV18 | CASSPTYGAMNTEAFF
. | TRBJ2-1 | 15 | TRBV30 | CAWKEQRSSYNEQFF
. | TRBJ1-6 | 13 | TRBV19 | CASTGRGNSPLHF
. | TRBJ2-2 | 17 | TRBV5-5 | CASSLEGVGRDTGELFF